Listed below are T cell receptor beta chains from one sample, sequenced in a study of naive and memory T cell subsets. TCRdb ran MiXCR on the UMI-ligation and nested PCR reads and lists one entry per CDR3 protein. The sample yields about 85,000 distinct CDR3 sequences, over 10% seen once. The sequencing input was central memory CD4+ T cells from blood. These receptors all come from a human donor in good health. The CDR3 runs from the conserved cysteine through the conserved F or W. The D gene is left open where the match is weak. Clone size is given for some rows only: seen once, a few or many times, or a class if the clone is expanded.

clone_size,j_call,d_call,v_call,cdr3_aa,cdr3_nt
few,TRBJ1-5,TRBD1,TRBV20-1,CSARTGTVDQPQHF,TGCAGTGCTAGAACCGGGACAGTAGATCAGCCCCAGCATTTT
NA,TRBJ1-1,TRBD1,TRBV5-1,CASSTDGQGNTEAFF,TGCGCCAGCAGCACGGACGGACAGGGAAACACTGAAGCTTTCTTT
NA,TRBJ1-6,NA,TRBV18,CASSEDPRNSPLHF,TGTGCCAGCTCCGAAGACCCGAGGAATTCACCCCTCCACTTT
few,TRBJ2-1,NA,TRBV20-1,CSALTGTRSYNEQFF,TGCAGTGCTTTAACGGGGACTCGATCCTACAATGAGCAGTTCTTC
NA,TRBJ2-7,TRBD1,TRBV20-1,CSANPGQGYEQYF,TGCAGTGCTAACCCGGGACAGGGGTACGAGCAGTACTTC
NA,TRBJ2-3,TRBD2,TRBV6-2/TRBV6-3,CASSYPLAGGPVDTQYF,TGTGCCAGCAGTTACCCGCTAGCGGGAGGGCCGGTAGATACGCAGTATTTT
few,TRBJ2-7,NA,TRBV14,CASSQEGYHPYEQYF,TGTGCCAGCAGCCAAGAAGGGTACCACCCCTACGAGCAGTACTTC
NA,TRBJ1-2,NA,TRBV6-5,CASSYSLRTANYGYTF,TGTGCCAGCAGTTACTCGTTGCGGACAGCTAACTATGGCTACACCTTC
NA,TRBJ2-1,TRBD2,TRBV10-3,CAIGEVPSGIGYEQFF,TGTGCCATCGGTGAGGTGCCTAGCGGGATCGGCTATGAGCAGTTCTTC
few,TRBJ2-7,NA,TRBV28,CASSGSTGGAYEQYF,TGTGCCAGCAGCGGAAGTACAGGGGGGGCCTACGAGCAGTACTTC
few,TRBJ2-7,TRBD2,TRBV5-4,CASSSRTAGGHYEQYF,TGTGCCAGCAGCTCGAGGACGGCGGGAGGCCATTACGAGCAGTACTTC
many,TRBJ1-1,TRBD1,TRBV20-1,CSAMGQSGTEAFF,TGCAGTGCCATGGGACAGAGCGGGACTGAAGCTTTCTTT
many,TRBJ1-2,NA,TRBV12-3/TRBV12-4,CASSPNDKYGYTF,TGTGCCAGCAGCCCTAACGACAAGTATGGCTACACCTTC
NA,TRBJ2-5,NA,TRBV5-4,CASKPGASETQYF,TGTGCCAGCAAGCCCGGGGCCTCTGAGACCCAGTACTTC
few,TRBJ2-3,NA,TRBV2,CASRVASGTDTQYF,TGTGCCAGCCGGGTAGCGAGCGGCACAGATACGCAGTATTTT
NA,TRBJ2-1,TRBD2,TRBV14,CASSLAGSAFF,TGTGCCAGCAGCCTAGCGGGATCGGCTTTCTTC
many,TRBJ2-3,TRBD2,TRBV7-2,CASSLRGGRSTDTQYF,TGTGCCAGCAGCTTAAGAGGCGGGAGGTCCACAGATACGCAGTATTTT
few,TRBJ1-2,TRBD1,TRBV27,CASSGNDAGQGAYGYTF,TGTGCCAGCAGTGGTAATGATGCCGGACAGGGGGCGTATGGCTACACCTTC
NA,TRBJ1-2,NA,TRBV10-3,CAIRDAGAYNYGYTF,TGTGCCATCAGGGACGCAGGGGCTTATAACTATGGCTACACCTTC
NA,TRBJ1-2,NA,TRBV5-1,CASSLGQGPNYGYTF,TGCGCCAGCAGCTTGGGGCAGGGGCCTAACTATGGCTACACCTTC
NA,TRBJ2-1,NA,TRBV20-1,CSAESFGRGLQNEQFF,TGCAGTGCTGAGTCCTTTGGGCGGGGACTTCAGAATGAGCAGTTCTTC
NA,TRBJ2-5,TRBD1,TRBV10-3,CAMAPGQGSETQYF,TGTGCCATGGCCCCGGGACAGGGGTCAGAGACCCAGTACTTC
few,TRBJ2-3,NA,TRBV6-2/TRBV6-3,CASSYSPRERYTDTQYF,TGTGCCAGCAGTTACTCCCCTAGGGAGCGGTACACAGATACGCAGTATTTT
many,TRBJ1-2,NA,TRBV6-1,CASILVPRDGYTF,NA
few,TRBJ1-5,NA,TRBV6-5,CASSYDRRGQPQHF,TGTGCCAGCAGTTACGACCGGAGGGGTCAGCCCCAGCATTTT
NA,TRBJ2-1,TRBD2,TRBV20-1,CSARAPLTSDNEQFF,TGCAGTGCTAGAGCCCCATTGACTAGCGACAATGAGCAGTTCTTC
NA,TRBJ2-5,NA,TRBV3-1,CASSPTGGGEETQYF,TGTGCCAGCAGCCCGACCGGCGGAGGGGAAGAGACCCAGTACTTC
few,TRBJ1-3,NA,TRBV30,CAWRVDSYSGNTIYF,TGTGCCTGGAGGGTGGACAGTTACTCTGGAAACACCATATATTTT
NA,TRBJ1-1,NA,TRBV5-1,CASSLAQKNTEAFF,TGCGCCAGCAGCTTGGCGCAGAAGAACACTGAAGCTTTCTTT
NA,TRBJ1-2,TRBD1,TRBV30,CAWSQTGTVVGYGYTF,TGTGCCTGGAGTCAGACCGGGACAGTTGTTGGCTATGGCTACACCTTC
few,TRBJ2-1,TRBD2,TRBV24-1,CATEGGAGGRDEQFF,TGTGCCACCGAAGGGGGAGCGGGAGGAAGGGATGAGCAGTTCTTC
few,TRBJ2-3,TRBD2,TRBV7-2,CASSLGLAGGIPDTQYF,TGTGCCAGCAGCTTAGGTCTAGCGGGAGGGATACCAGATACGCAGTATTTT
few,TRBJ1-6,TRBD1,TRBV7-8,CASSPKQGATYNSPLHF,TGTGCCAGCAGCCCAAAACAGGGGGCCACCTATAATTCACCCCTCCACTTT
NA,TRBJ2-7,NA,TRBV5-1,CASSSTGTVNYEQYF,TGCGCCAGCAGCTCAACCGGGACGGTGAACTACGAGCAGTACTTC
NA,TRBJ1-5,NA,TRBV9,CASSVGQRFDQPQHF,TGTGCCAGCAGCGTAGGCCAAAGGTTCGATCAGCCCCAGCATTTT
many,TRBJ1-2,NA,TRBV20-1,CSARAYKNYGYTF,TGCAGTGCTAGAGCTTACAAGAACTATGGCTACACCTTC
NA,TRBJ1-5,NA,TRBV27,CASSGLNAGNQPQHF,TGTGCCAGCAGTGGGCTCAATGCGGGCAATCAGCCCCAGCATTTT
few,TRBJ2-1,TRBD2,TRBV4-1,CASSPTGTSGNNEQFF,TGCGCCAGCAGCCCGACCGGGACTAGCGGAAACAATGAGCAGTTCTTC
few,TRBJ2-7,NA,TRBV30,CAWELTGNEQYF,TGTGCCTGGGAGCTCACAGGGAACGAGCAGTACTTC
NA,TRBJ2-1,NA,TRBV5-1,CASSLVGSIRDEQFF,TGCGCCAGCAGCTTGGTAGGCAGTATAAGGGATGAGCAGTTCTTC
few,TRBJ1-1,NA,TRBV10-3,CAIKGNTEAFF,TGTGCCATCAAGGGGAACACTGAAGCTTTCTTT
NA,TRBJ2-7,NA,TRBV29-1,CSVGSRSSYEQYF,TGCAGCGTTGGGTCCCGTAGCTCCTACGAGCAGTACTTC
NA,TRBJ1-1,TRBD1,TRBV29-1,CSVPEGARTEAFF,TGCAGCGTCCCTGAGGGGGCAAGGACTGAAGCTTTCTTT
NA,TRBJ2-1,NA,TRBV7-2,CASTRFGGNNEQFF,TGTGCCAGCACCCGGTTCGGCGGGAACAATGAGCAGTTCTTC
many,TRBJ1-5,TRBD1,TRBV29-1,CSVIEQGLNQPQHF,TGCAGCGTTATCGAACAGGGGTTGAATCAGCCCCAGCATTTT
few,TRBJ1-1,TRBD1,TRBV6-2/TRBV6-3,CASKKDRTGKNTEAFF,TGTGCCAGCAAAAAGGATCGGACAGGGAAGAACACTGAAGCTTTCTTT
NA,TRBJ2-7,TRBD2,TRBV4-3,CASSHYPGLAGGPYEQYF,TGCGCCAGCAGCCATTACCCGGGACTAGCGGGAGGGCCGTACGAGCAGTACTTC
few,TRBJ1-3,NA,TRBV5-5,CASSGTGTGNTIYF,TGTGCCAGCTCGGGGACGGGTACTGGAAACACCATATATTTT